This T cell receptor beta chain was captured by sequencing in a study of CD8 T cells in ankylosing spondylitis. General study results and limits: Characteristic, it appeared, of ankylosing spondylitis blood was a TCR beta motif of eight highly homologous variants. The study looked at matched synovial fluid samples from ankylosing spondylitis patients. Disease-linked clones were reported to be significantly enriched there.

The germline gives CDR1 SGHTA, CDR2 FQGNSA. The ends were cut back, 2 bases at V and 7 bases at J, with 20 bases in the middle. This CDR3 is built from 16 residues. A note on this clonotype: As yet, its antigen is unknown.

Preparation of TCR beta libraries was done by quantitative 5'-RACE with molecular barcodes. TCRdb reprocessed the 5' RACE reads with MiXCR, giving one entry per CDR3 protein. The sample includes about 450,000 distinct CDR3 sequences, about 25% of them seen just once. Sample: blood, either unsorted or a sorted T cell fraction (not recorded which). This receptor was identified in a male donor with ankylosing spondylitis. The chain joins TRBV7-2 to TRBJ2-5; tentatively, D is TRBD1 (6 bases). The CDR3 is CASSLSPSSPRGTQYF. The CDR3 coding sequence is TGTGCCAGCAGCTTATCCCCGTCCTCACCCAGGGGGACCCAGTACTTC.